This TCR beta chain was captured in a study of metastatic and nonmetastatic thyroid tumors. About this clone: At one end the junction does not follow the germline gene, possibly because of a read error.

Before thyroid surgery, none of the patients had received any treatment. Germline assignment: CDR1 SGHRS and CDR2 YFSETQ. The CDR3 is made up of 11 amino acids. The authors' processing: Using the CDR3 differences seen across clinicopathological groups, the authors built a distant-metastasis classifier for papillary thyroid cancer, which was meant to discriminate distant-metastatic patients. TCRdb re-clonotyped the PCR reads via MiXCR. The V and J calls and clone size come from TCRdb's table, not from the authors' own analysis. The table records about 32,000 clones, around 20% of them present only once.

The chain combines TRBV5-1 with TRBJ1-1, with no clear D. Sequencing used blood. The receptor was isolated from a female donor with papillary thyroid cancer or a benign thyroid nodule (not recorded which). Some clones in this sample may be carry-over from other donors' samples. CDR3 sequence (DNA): TGCGCCAGCAAAGAGGGCACTGAAGCTTCCTTT. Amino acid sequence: CASKEGTEASF. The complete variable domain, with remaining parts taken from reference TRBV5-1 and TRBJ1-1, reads KAGVTQTPRYLIKTRGQQVTLSCSPISGHRSVSWYQQTPGQGLQFLFEYFSETQRNKGNFPGRFSGRQFSNSRSEMNVSTLELGDSALYLCASKEGTEASFGQGTRLTVV.